A single sample is the source of the 8 T cell receptor beta chains below, sequenced in a study of CD8+ T cells in alopecia areata (dated by TCRdb to 2017 to 2018). The sample's treatment or condition, from its label and the paper: oral pan-JAK inhibitor, 5-10 mg twice daily. The method behind the library was the immunoSEQ multiplex PCR assay. For TCR sequencing, RNA was extracted from every sample and reverse transcribed into cDNA to serve as template. The source is immuneACCESS, and TCRdb retained only in-frame sequences with V and J called. Part of the clones is not carried over; for the studies checked, unresolved V genes explain less than half of this, and the remainder is unexplained. This sample lists approximately 210,000 clones; about 40% were detected once. The ten largest clones capture 2% to 3% of the sample. The sample here was CD4+ T cells sorted from blood, taken at roughly week 36, from a patient treated with tofacitinib. These receptors all stem from a human donor with alopecia areata.

For the CDR3, the DNA is TGCGCCAGCAGCCAAGAGGAGGGGGCGCGGACTGAAGCTTTCTTT. Translated: CASSQEEGARTEAFF. The chain couples TRBV4-1 to TRBJ1-1; 7 bases match TRBD1. The CDR3 has 15 residues. Germline V gene data show CDR1 as MGHRA and CDR2 as YSYEKL. The V and J ends lost 0 bases and 5 bases, in that order; junction bases with no gene match: 6.

This chain joins TRBV27 and TRBJ2-3, with D maybe TRBD2 (6 bases). The V end lost 3 bases, the J end lost 6 bases, and 7 bases lay between the germline ends. CDR1 and CDR2 (germline): MNHEY, SMNVEV (reference sequence). This CDR3 region has 12 residues. Here the CDR3 DNA reads TGTGCCAGCAGTTTGCGGGGCGATACGCAGTATTTT. Its translation is CASSLRGDTQYF.

The chain joins TRBV7-8 to TRBJ2-1; 10 bases align to TRBD2. The germline CDR1 and CDR2 sequences are SGHVS and FQNEAQ. Trimming took 3 bases from V and 7 from J; bases not matched to a gene: 9. The CDR3 spans 16 residues. CDR3 amino acids: CASSFIMTSGLNEQFF. Written as DNA, the CDR3 is TGTGCCAGCAGCTTTATTATGACTAGCGGGTTGAATGAGCAGTTCTTC.

CDR3 in DNA: TGCGCCAGCAGCCTGACTAGCGCGAGTGATACGCAGTATTTT. This codes for CASSLTSASDTQYF. This rearrangement joins TRBV5-1 to TRBJ2-3; TRBD2 matches at 8 bases. This CDR3 region has 14 residues. The germline gives CDR1 SGHRS, CDR2 YFSETQ. Trimming at V came to 4 bases and at J to 6 bases, leaving 7 bases not matched to a gene.

As regards this clone: The same CDR3 also results from other DNA sequences found in this sample. V usage is TRBV6-6 and J usage is TRBJ2-5; D is undetermined. This CDR3 is 12 amino acids long. Trimming pared 0 bases from V and 2 bases from J, leaving 1 base between. CDR1 and CDR2 from the germline V gene are MNHNY and SVGAGI (reference sequence). The DNA of the CDR3 is TGTGCCAGCAGTTACTCTCAAGAGACCCAGTACTTC. This gives the protein CASSYSQETQYF.

This clone was found a few times. This chain uses TRBV5-1 with TRBJ2-3; D tentatively fits TRBD1 or TRBD2 (5 bases each). This CDR3 is built from 13 residues. The ends were cut back, 6 bases at V and 1 base at J, with 9 bases in the middle. Germline-derived CDR1 and CDR2 are SGHRS and YFSETQ. CDR3 in DNA: TGCGCCAGCATGATGGGGGGCACAGATACGCAGTATTTT. Amino acids: CASMMGGTDTQYF. Together with reference TRBV5-1 and TRBJ2-3, the CDR3 gives the full variable domain: KAGVTQTPRYLIKTRGQQVTLSCSPISGHRSVSWYQQTPGQGLQFLFEYFSETQRNKGNFPGRFSGRQFSNSRSEMNVSTLELGDSALYLCASMMGGTDTQYFGPGTRLTVL.

V and J are TRBV19 and TRBJ2-7, with D perhaps TRBD2 (5 bases). Germline CDR1 reads LNHDA; CDR2 reads SQIVND (reference sequence). Trimming stripped 5 bases from V and 2 bases from J, with 16 bases between. This CDR3 has 15 amino acids. CDR3 DNA: TGTGCCAGTAGTGGGCGGCCCGGGAAAGCCTACGAGCAGTACTTC. Translation: CASSGRPGKAYEQYF.

The genes are TRBV4-2 and TRBJ2-5; TRBD2 matches at 8 bases. J was trimmed by 2 bases and V by 0 bases; bases with no gene match: 5. The CDR3 is 16 residues long. The germline CDR1 and CDR2 sequences are LGHNA and YNFKEQ. The CDR3 protein is CASSQDPSGRQETQYF. The CDR3 DNA reads TGTGCCAGCAGCCAAGATCCCAGCGGGAGACAAGAGACCCAGTACTTC.